This TCR beta chain was captured in a study of blood T cell repertoires in COVID-19. For the study at large: Sites in the United States, Italy and Spain provided acute and convalescent COVID-19 samples.

Study processing details: Amplification with reference gene primers provided the estimates of nucleated cell counts. The method was immunoSEQ multiplex PCR; TCRdb's version includes in-frame clones alone and lacks a portion of them. Clone size and V and J calls were adopted from that table, with D and trimming inferred from the DNA. The repertoire holds 140,000 to 150,000 clones, with about 80% as singletons. V was shortened by 0 bases and J by 5 bases, with 16 bases between the two germline ends. This CDR3 has 16 amino acids. Germline CDR1 is SGHDN and CDR2 is FVKESK. The chain uses TRBV14 and TRBJ1-2, with D hard to call. The clonotype comes from a human donor in a cohort sampled during active COVID-19. The sequenced material came from peripheral blood. CDR3 residues: CASSQDFWRPQYGYTF. In nucleotides, the CDR3 is TGTGCCAGCAGCCAAGATTTTTGGAGGCCTCAATATGGCTACACCTTC. The complete variable domain, with remaining parts taken from reference TRBV14 and TRBJ1-2, reads EAGVTQFPSHSVIEKGQTVTLRCDPISGHDNLYWYRRVMGKEIKFLLHFVKESKQDESGMPNNRFLAERTGGTYSTLKVQPAELEDSGVYFCASSQDFWRPQYGYTFGSGTRLTVV.